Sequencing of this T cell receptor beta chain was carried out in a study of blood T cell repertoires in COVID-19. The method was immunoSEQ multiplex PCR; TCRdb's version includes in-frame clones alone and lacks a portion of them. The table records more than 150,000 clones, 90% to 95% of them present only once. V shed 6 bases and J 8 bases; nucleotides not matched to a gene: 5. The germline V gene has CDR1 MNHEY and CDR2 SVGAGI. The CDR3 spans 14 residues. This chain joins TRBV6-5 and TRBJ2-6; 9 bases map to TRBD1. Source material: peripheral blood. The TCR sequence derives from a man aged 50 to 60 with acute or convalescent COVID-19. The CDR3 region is CASRWGQGTNVLTF. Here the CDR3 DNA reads TGTGCCAGCAGATGGGGACAGGGTACCAACGTCCTGACTTTC.